This T cell receptor (beta chain) was sequenced for a study of cytomegalovirus exposure and HLA in healthy donors (dated by TCRdb to 2015 to 2018). For the wider study: An earlier analysis of several hundred of the donors reported approximately 260 Gb of sequence data and 95 million to 120 million unique TCR beta sequences obtained from some 170 million T cells. Around 330 gigabases of sequencing data and roughly 80 million unique TCR sequences made up an early release that covered 640 HLA-typed donors. Among the roughly 380 genotyped donors, around 79% belonged to the genetic ancestry cluster associated with self-reported Caucasian donors. The study was designed to test whether signatures of past pathogen exposure could be identified by cataloging public T cell receptors. The study used immunosequencing to profile the T cell repertoires of approximately 690 subjects and linked those repertoires to cytomegalovirus serostatus. Besides the first cohort of 550 to 750 subjects, a separate validation cohort made up of roughly 120 different subjects was used. High-throughput TCR immunosequencing, statistical association of individual TCRs with disease status, and machine learning were combined to predict cytomegalovirus infection status. In a later analysis, previously published TCR beta repertoires from more than 500 donors were re-analyzed and high-resolution HLA genotyping was added so that TCR occurrence patterns could be studied. In the later analysis, no new phenotypic data were used to find candidate immune exposures; instead, reliance was placed on TCR beta sequences and their occurrence across donors. To decide whether each TCR beta V gene segment behaved as functional or pseudogenic, an earlier analysis of 587 of the donors relied on high-throughput TCR beta sequencing. Alongside the repertoire data, information on donor age, sex, ethnicity and CMV serostatus was compiled. Genome-wide SNP genotypes for about three fifths of the roughly 700 donors were used in a later genetic analysis, which treated that subset as a discovery cohort. Every repertoire in the discovery cohort had been generated on one and the same sequencing platform. Class I and class II HLA loci were covered by the typing at four-digit resolution. The number of donors typed differed by locus, with roughly 620-630 for A, B, C, DRB1 and DQB1, over 500 for DQA1, 600 to 610 for DPA1, and roughly 450 for DPB1. A few DR-DQ haplotypes were treated as single units for association and clustering because of strong linkage in the cohort. Among about 370 genotyped donors of the cohort, an average of approximately 240,000 unique TCR beta nucleotide sequences was sequenced per donor, of which 15% to 20% were non-productive. Study-level results and caveats: According to a later analysis, TCR association rates differed among HLA loci, with DRB1 alleles showing the most associated TCRs and HLA-C alleles showing the fewest. Roughly uniform sequencing depth across donors was assumed in presence/absence analyses, although this assumption may not hold. Most CMV-associated TCR beta chains appeared to be HLA-restricted in a later analysis, and the HLA associations seemed to be driven largely by CMV exposure. Across donors, most TCR sequences were observed very rarely, whereas some public TCRs were present in many individuals. It was suggested by the authors that the approach could potentially be generalized to other disease states and immunological phenotypes. In both the original and validation cohorts, the classifier was reported to diagnose cytomegalovirus status with high specificity and sensitivity. In an earlier analysis of around 500 of the donors, most TCR beta V segments appeared in productive rearrangements about 90% or about 30% of the time, broadly matching IMGT annotations. A further reported finding was that TCR beta sequences accurately predicted the HLA-A and HLA-B alleles for most subjects in the first cohort. A few of the identified cytomegalovirus-associated TCR beta chains were confirmed in vitro to be specific for cytomegalovirus antigens. In a later genetic analysis, fewer N-insertions in productive TCRs were reported among donors in an Asian-associated ancestry cluster than the roughly 700-donor mean. A cluster of highly shared sequence variants was judged likely to represent a technical artifact of the sequencing pipeline. Linkage disequilibrium might explain the correlated functional status among segregating V segments, but an unknown experimental factor could not be ruled out. Because HLA typing was unavailable for some donors at each locus, only the typed subset was used in association tests. The cohort was sequenced for TCR beta chains only, and without alpha or paired-chain data the features that could be detected were limited. Specific HLA alleles were associated with 15,000 to 20,000 TCR beta sequences at a false discovery rate of 0.05 in a later analysis. In a later analysis, HLA-associated TCR beta chains were found to be more clonally expanded and to have lower generation probabilities than equally common non-associated chains. The study gave a list of around 170 TCR beta chains associated with cytomegalovirus. The earlier analysis of 587 of the donors excluded roughly 17 rarely observed V segments, including chromosome 9 orphons, because counts were too low. CMV serostatus was the only immune exposure information available for the cohort. The 87-base-pair reads could not distinguish some IMGT-functional V segments, including TRBV6-2 and TRBV6-3, so those segments were excluded. Assigning TCR associations to individual alleles was difficult when HLA alleles, especially DR and DQ, strongly co-occurred. A later genetic analysis associated a missense DCLRE1C variant with V-gene and J-gene trimming of TCR beta chains, and an independent cohort replicated the association. A later analysis reported that several top co-occurrence clusters appeared linked to parvovirus B19, influenza, CMV and Epstein-Barr virus.

Cut back by 10 bases and 0 bases, the V and J ends lie 19 bases apart. Measured from the cysteine to the phenylalanine, the CDR3 is 17 residues long. Just CDR3 DNA is preserved here, 51 bases in frame from base 1. The germline V gene (reference sequence) gives CDR1 as MNHEY and CDR2 as SMNVEV. The cohort was made up of around 720 healthy bone marrow donors. Cohort members were all nominally healthy when sampled, although unrecorded immune exposures were likely present. The donor tested CMV seronegative and was one of the 352 seronegative cohort members. Each donor provided a peripheral blood sample, and peripheral blood mononuclear cells were used for TCR beta sequencing. Genomic DNA extraction from the blood cell samples was performed with the Qiagen DNeasy Blood Extraction Kit. The library was made by the immunoSEQ multiplex PCR assay. For the multiplex PCR, a mixture combining 60 forward primers for TCR Vbeta segments and 13 reverse primers for TCR Jbeta segments was used. The CDR3 region of rearranged TCR beta genes was amplified from genomic DNA with a multiplex PCR assay. The Illumina HiSeq System was used to sequence the amplified TCR beta libraries as 87-base-pair reads. In the paper's pipeline: A later analysis counted tens of millions of unique TCR beta chains across the 666 repertoires, and some 11 million of these chains were shared by at least two donors. Raw reads were error-corrected and collapsed into unique sequences with a nearest-neighbor algorithm that merged closely related sequences to remove PCR and sequencing errors. To assign V, D and J gene segments, CDR3 sequences were aligned to IMGT reference sequences. For a sequence to be retained, a match of at least six nucleotides was required to both a V gene segment and a J gene segment. Rearrangements were classified as productive when the CDR3 lacked stop codons and remained in frame with V and J, and all other rearrangements were classified as non-productive. CDR3 was defined according to IMGT convention as the region running from the second conserved V-encoded cysteine to the conserved J-encoded phenylalanine. Sequences without an unambiguous match to a single V gene segment were excluded from the earlier analysis of about 630 of the donors. In an earlier analysis of 587 of the donors, V segments were called functional above 56.7% productive rearrangements and were called segregating when the between-donor standard deviation exceeded 5%. A statistical classification framework was built for diagnosing cytomegalovirus status from the catalog of TCR beta chain sequences. V and J gene assignment, in a later analysis, came from comparing TCR nucleotide sequences with IMGT/GENE-DB human TR gene sequences. Using the TCRdist pipeline, a later analysis assigned CDR3 sequences along with most-parsimonious VDJ recombination scenarios. In a later analysis, each TCR beta chain was defined by its CDR3 amino acid sequence together with its V-gene family, and reads lacking a unique V-gene family were excluded. As a way to deal with suspected cross-contamination and a sequencing artifact, a later analysis dropped more than 500 nucleotide sequences that were highly shared and had low generation probability. For each public chain, a later analysis derived a clonal expansion index from normalized ranks of inferred template counts within each repertoire. Generation probabilities in a later analysis came from a VDJ recombination model fitted to out-of-frame rearrangements, and those results were checked against IGoR. Hypergeometric tests were used in a later analysis to score TCR-TCR, TCR-HLA and TCR-CMV co-occurrence, with a repertoire-size bias correction applied to the TCR pairs. To estimate false discovery rates, a later analysis permuted the HLA or CMV assignments 20 times. In a later analysis, co-occurring TCRs were grouped with DBSCAN, and TCRdist sequence similarity was added when clustering was performed within HLA-allele-positive subsets. For co-occurrence clustering, repertoires with fewer than 30,000 or more than 120,000 public chains were excluded, along with roughly 5 repertoires with anomalous nucleotide sharing. What TCRdb holds here is the immuneACCESS table cut down to in-frame rearrangements. Part of the clones is not present; checked against another copy, under half of the missing clones reflect an unresolved V gene, and the others are unexplained. The V and J calls and clone size were taken over from that table, and D and trimming were inferred from the DNA. The sample data list 84,000 or so clones, and 76% of these were observed just once. The leading ten clones occupy roughly 1.3% of the sample.

About this clone: What this receptor recognizes is not known. No per-base quality is available; no much larger clone lies one base away.

The receptor was isolated from a male donor in good health and CMV-seronegative. Sequenced sample: PBMCs. This chain is built from TRBV27 and TRBJ1-6; too little of a D gene remains to name it. The nucleotide sequence is TGTGCCACGAGACCAAATACGAGGTTCTCCTATAATTCACCCCTCCACTTT. Protein translation: CATRPNTRFSYNSPLHF.